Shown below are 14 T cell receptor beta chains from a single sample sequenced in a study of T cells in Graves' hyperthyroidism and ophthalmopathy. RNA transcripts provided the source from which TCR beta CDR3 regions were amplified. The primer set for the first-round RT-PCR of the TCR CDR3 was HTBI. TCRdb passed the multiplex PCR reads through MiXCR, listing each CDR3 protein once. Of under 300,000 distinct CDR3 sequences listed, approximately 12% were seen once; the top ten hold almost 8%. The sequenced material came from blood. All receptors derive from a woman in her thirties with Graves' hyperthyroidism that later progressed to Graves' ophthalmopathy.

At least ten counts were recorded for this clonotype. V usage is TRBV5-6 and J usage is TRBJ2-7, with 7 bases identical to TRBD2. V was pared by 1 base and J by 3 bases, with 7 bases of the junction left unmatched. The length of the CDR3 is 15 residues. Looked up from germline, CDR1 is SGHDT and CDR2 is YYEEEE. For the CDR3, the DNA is TGTGCCAGCAGCTTGTTAGCGGGTCATCTCTACGAGCAGTACTTC. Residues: CASSLLAGHLYEQYF.

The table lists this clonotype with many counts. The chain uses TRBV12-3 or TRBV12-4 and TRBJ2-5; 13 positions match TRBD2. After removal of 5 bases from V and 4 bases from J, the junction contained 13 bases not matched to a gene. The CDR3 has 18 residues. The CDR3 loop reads CASSLGLAGAPVGETQYF. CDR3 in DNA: TGTGCCAGCAGTCTCGGACTAGCGGGGGCCCCTGTCGGAGAGACCCAGTACTTC.

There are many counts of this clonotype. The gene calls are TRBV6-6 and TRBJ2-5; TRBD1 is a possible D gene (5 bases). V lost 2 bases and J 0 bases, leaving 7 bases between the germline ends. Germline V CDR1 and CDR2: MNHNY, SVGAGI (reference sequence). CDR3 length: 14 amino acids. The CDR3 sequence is CASSYATDQETQYF. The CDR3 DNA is TGTGCCAGCAGTTACGCGACAGACCAAGAGACCCAGTACTTC.

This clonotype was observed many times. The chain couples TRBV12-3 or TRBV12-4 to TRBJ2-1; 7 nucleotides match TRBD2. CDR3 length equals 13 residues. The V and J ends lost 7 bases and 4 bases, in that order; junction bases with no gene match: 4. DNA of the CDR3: TGTGCCAGCACCTTGGGGGGGTACAATGAGCAGTTCTTC. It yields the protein CASTLGGYNEQFF.

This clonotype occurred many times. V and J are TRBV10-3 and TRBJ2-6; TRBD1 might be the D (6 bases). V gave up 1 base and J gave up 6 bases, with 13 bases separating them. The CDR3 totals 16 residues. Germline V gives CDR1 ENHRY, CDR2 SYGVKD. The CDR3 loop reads CAISEWDIGAANVLTF. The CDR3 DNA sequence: TGTGCCATCAGTGAGTGGGACATCGGAGCGGCCAACGTCCTGACTTTC.

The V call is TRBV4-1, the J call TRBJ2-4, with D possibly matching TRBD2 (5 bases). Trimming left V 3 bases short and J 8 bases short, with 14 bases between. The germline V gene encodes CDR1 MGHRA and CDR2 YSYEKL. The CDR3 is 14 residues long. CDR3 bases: TGCGCCAGCAGCCAGATCACGAGGGTGGACATTCAGTACTTC. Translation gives CASSQITRVDIQYF.

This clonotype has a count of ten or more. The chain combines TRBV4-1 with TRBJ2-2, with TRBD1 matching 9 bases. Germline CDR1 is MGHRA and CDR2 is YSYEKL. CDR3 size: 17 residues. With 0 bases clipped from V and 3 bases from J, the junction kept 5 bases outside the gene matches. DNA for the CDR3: TGCGCCAGCAGCCAAGATAGCGGACAGGGGCACACCGGGGAGCTGTTTTTT. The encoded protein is CASSQDSGQGHTGELFF.

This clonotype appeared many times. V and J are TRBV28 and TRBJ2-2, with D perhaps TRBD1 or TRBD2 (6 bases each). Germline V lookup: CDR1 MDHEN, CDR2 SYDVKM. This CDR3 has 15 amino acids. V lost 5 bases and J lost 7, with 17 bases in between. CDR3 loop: CASSEGGPNLGELFF. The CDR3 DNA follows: TGTGCCAGCAGTGAGGGGGGACCCAACCTCGGGGAGCTGTTTTTT.

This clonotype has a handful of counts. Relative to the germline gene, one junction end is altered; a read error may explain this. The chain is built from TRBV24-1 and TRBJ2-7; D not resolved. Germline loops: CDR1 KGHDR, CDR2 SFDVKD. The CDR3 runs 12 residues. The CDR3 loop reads CATGDGSYEQYF. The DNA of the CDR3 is TGTGCCACCGGTGATGGAAGCTACGAGCAGTACTTC.

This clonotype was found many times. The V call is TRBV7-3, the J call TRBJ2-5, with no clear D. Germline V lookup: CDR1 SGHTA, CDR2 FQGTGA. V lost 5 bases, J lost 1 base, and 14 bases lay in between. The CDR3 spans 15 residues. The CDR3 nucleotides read TGTGCCAGCAGCGCAGGACCAGGTTTCCAAGAGACCCAGTACTTC. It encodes CASSAGPGFQETQYF.

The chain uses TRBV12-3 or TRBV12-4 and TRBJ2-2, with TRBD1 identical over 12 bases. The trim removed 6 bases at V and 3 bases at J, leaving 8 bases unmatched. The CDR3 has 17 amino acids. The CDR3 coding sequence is TGTGCCAGCAGATTTACAGGGACAGGGGGCCACACCGGGGAGCTGTTTTTT. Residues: CASRFTGTGGHTGELFF.

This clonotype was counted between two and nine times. The CDR3 sequence: CASSFGQVGETQYF. The DNA for the CDR3 is TGTGCCAGCAGCTTCGGACAGGTGGGAGAGACCCAGTACTTC. This sequence joins TRBV14 and TRBJ2-5, with TRBD1 identical over 7 bases. The CDR3 loop spans 14 amino acids. Germline CDR1 reads SGHDN; CDR2 reads FVKESK. V trimming: 5 bases; J trimming: 4 bases; junction bases outside the gene matches: 7.

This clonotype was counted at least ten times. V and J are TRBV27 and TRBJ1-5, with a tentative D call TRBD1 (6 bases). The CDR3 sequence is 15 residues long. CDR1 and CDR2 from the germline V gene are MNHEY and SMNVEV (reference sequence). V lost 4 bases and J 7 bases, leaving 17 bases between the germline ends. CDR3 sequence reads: CASSSIYRDYQPQHF. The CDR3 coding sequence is TGTGCCAGCAGTTCGATCTACAGGGATTACCAGCCCCAGCATTTT.

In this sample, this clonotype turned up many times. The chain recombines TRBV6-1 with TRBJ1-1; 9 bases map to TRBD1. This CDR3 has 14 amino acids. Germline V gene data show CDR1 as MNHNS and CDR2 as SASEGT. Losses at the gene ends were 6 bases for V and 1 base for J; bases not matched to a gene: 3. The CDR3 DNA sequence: TGTGCCAGCAGGGTGGGACAGGGGAACACTGAAGCTTTCTTT. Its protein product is CASRVGQGNTEAFF.